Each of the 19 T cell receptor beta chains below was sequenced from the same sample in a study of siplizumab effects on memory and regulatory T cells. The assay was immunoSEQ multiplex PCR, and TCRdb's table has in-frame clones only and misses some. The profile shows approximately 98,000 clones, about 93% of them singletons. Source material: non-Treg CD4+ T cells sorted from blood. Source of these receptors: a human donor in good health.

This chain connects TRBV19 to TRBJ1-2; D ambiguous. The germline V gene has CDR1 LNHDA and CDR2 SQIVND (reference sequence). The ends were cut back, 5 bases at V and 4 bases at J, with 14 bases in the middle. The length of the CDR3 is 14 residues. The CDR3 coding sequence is TGTGCCAGTAGTTTTTTGGGAGGCGGCTATGGCTACACCTTC. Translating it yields CASSFLGGGYGYTF.

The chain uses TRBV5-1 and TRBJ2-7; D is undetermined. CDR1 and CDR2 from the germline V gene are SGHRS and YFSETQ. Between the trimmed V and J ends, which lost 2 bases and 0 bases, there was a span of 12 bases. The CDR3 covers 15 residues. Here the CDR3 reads CASSFLAEISYEQYF. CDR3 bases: TGCGCCAGCAGCTTTCTGGCAGAGATCTCCTACGAGCAGTACTTC. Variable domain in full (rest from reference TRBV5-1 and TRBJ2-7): KAGVTQTPRYLIKTRGQQVTLSCSPISGHRSVSWYQQTPGQGLQFLFEYFSETQRNKGNFPGRFSGRQFSNSRSEMNVSTLELGDSALYLCASSFLAEISYEQYFGPGTRLTVT.

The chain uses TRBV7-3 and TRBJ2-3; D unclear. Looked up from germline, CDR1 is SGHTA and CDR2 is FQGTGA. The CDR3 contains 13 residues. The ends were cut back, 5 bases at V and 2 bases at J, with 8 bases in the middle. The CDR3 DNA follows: TGTGCCAGCAGCCTGACCATCACAGATACGCAGTATTTT. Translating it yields CASSLTITDTQYF.

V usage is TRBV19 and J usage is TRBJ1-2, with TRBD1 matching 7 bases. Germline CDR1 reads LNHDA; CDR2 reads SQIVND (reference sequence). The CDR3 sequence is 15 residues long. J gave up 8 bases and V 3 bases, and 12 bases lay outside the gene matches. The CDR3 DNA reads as TGTGCCAGTAGTATTGGGCGACAGGGAGAAGAAGGCTACACCTTC. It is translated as CASSIGRQGEEGYTF. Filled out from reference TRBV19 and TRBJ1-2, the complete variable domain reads DGGITQSPKYLFRKEGQNVTLSCEQNLNHDAMYWYRQDPGQGLRLIYYSQIVNDFQKGDIAEGYSVSREKKESFPLTVTSAQKNPTAFYLCASSIGRQGEEGYTFGSGTRLTVV.

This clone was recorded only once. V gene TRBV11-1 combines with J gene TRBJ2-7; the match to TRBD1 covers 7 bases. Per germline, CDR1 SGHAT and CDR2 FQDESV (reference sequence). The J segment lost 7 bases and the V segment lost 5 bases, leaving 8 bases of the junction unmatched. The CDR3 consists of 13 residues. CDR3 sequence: CASSRQGLGEQYF. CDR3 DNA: TGTGCCAGCAGCCGACAGGGCCTGGGGGAGCAGTACTTC.

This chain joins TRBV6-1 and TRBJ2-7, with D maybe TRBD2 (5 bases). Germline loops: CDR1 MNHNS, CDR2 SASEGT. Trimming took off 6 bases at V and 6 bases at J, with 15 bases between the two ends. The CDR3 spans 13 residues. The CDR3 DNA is TGTGCCAGCAGGAGGGATGGACTTAGCGAGCAGTACTTC. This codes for CASRRDGLSEQYF.

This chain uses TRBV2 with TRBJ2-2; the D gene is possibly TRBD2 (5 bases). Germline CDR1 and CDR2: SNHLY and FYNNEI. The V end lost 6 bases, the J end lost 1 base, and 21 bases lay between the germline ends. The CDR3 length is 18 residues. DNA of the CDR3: TGTGCCAGCAGAAAAGGCACTAGGGCGGAGCTGAACACCGGGGAGCTGTTTTTT. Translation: CASRKGTRAELNTGELFF.

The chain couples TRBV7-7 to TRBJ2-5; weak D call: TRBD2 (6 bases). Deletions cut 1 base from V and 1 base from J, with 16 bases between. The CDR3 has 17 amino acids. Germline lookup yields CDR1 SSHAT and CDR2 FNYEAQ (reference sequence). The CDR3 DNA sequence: TGTGCCAGCAGCTTAGTATATTTAGGCGGGACCCAAGAGACCCAGTACTTC. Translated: CASSLVYLGGTQETQYF.

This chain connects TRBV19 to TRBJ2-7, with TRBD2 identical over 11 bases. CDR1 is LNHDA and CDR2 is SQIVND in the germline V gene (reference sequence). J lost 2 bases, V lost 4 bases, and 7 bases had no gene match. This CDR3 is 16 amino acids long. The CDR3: CASSTITSGGPYEQYF. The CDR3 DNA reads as TGTGCCAGTAGTACGATAACTAGCGGGGGACCCTACGAGCAGTACTTC.

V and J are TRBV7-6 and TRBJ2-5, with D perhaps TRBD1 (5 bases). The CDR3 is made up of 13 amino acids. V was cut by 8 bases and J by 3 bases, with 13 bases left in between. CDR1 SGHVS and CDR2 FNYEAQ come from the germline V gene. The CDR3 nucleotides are TGTGCCAGCGGCGGCCCAGGGAAAGAGACCCAGTACTTC. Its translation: CASGGPGKETQYF.

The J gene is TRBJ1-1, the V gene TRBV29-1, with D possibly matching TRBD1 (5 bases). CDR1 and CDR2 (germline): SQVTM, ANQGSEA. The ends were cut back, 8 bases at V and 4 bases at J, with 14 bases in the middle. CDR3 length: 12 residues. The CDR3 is CSQRGDGTEAFF. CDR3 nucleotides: TGCAGCCAAAGGGGTGATGGCACTGAAGCTTTCTTT.

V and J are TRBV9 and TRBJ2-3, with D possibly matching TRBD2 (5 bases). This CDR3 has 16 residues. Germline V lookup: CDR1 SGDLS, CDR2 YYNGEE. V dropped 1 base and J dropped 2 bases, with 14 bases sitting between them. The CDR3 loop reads CASSVNVGGYTDTQYF. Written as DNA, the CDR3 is TGTGCCAGCAGCGTAAACGTAGGAGGTTACACAGATACGCAGTATTTT.

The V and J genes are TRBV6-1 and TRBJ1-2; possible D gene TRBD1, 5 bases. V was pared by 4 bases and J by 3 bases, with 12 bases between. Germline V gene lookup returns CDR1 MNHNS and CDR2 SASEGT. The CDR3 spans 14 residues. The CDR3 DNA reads TGTGCCAGCAGTGCCGGGACGCGCCACTATGGCTACACCTTC. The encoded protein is CASSAGTRHYGYTF.

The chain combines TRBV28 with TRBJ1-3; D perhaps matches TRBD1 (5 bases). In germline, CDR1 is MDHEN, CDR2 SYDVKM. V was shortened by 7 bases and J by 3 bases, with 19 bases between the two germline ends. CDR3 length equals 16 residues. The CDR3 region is CASNELLGRNGNTIYF. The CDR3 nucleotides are TGTGCCAGCAATGAACTGTTGGGACGGAATGGAAACACCATATATTTT.

CDR3 sequence (DNA): TGCAGCCCTAGGGACAGAGGGAGGATGGGTACTGAAGCTTTCTTT. Translating gives CSPRDRGRMGTEAFF. This sequence joins TRBV29-1 and TRBJ1-1; TRBD1 aligns across 7 bases. Germline CDR1 reads SQVTM; CDR2 reads ANQGSEA. The CDR3 spans 15 residues. V lost 8 bases to trimming and J lost 5 bases; unmatched junction nucleotides: 17.

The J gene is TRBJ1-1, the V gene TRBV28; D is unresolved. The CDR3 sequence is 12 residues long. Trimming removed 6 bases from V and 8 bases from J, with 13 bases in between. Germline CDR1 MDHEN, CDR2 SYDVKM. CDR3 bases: TGTGCCAGCAGGCTCTTACAGTCCGAAGCTTTCTTT. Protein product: CASRLLQSEAFF.

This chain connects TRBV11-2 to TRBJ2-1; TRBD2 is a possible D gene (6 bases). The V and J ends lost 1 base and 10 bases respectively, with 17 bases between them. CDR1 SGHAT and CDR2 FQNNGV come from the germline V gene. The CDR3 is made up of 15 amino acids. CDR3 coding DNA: TGTGCCAGCAGCTTAGTCGCGGGAACAACGTCAGAGCAGTTCTTC. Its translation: CASSLVAGTTSEQFF.

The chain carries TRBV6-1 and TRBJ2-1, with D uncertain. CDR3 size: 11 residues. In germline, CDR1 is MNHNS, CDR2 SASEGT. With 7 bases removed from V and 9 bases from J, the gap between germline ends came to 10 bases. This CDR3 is CASTRSGEQFF. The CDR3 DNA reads TGTGCCAGCACTCGCTCGGGTGAGCAGTTCTTC.

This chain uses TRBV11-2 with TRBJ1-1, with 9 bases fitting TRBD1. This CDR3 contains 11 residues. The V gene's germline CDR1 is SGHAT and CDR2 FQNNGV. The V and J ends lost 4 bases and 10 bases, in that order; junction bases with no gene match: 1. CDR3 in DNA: TGTGCCAGCAGCTCGGGACAGGGAGCTTTCTTT. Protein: CASSSGQGAFF.